The source of this TCR beta chain is a study of response to subunit inactivated influenza vaccine. Study-level findings and limits: After each seasonal influenza vaccination, few new T cells are recruited, the authors suggested.

The V and J ends lost 5 bases and 2 bases, in that order; junction bases with no gene match: 7. The CDR3 covers 15 residues. CDR1 is SGHVS, CDR2 FQNEAQ, per germline. In TCRdb, the RT-PCR reads were re-called with MiXCR into one record per CDR3 protein. The sample shows around 470,000 distinct CDR3 sequences, approximately 7.8% of them seen only once. In this sample, this clonotype turned up a few times. Its antigen is not identified. The sample consisted of PBMCs from blood, taken about 23 months after vaccination. The clonotype comes from a man between 50 and 70 years old who received an inactivated influenza vaccine. This chain links TRBV7-8 with TRBJ2-7, with TRBD1 identical over 9 bases. The DNA of the CDR3 is TGTGCCAGCAGCACGTACAGGGGGCGAACCTACGAGCAGTACTTC. Its protein is CASSTYRGRTYEQYF. Supplemented by reference TRBV7-8 and TRBJ2-7, the full variable domain reads GAGVSQSPRYKVAKRGQDVALRCDPISGHVSLFWYQQALGQGPEFLTYFQNEAQLDKSGLPSDRFFAERPEGSVSTLKIQRTQQEDSAVYLCASSTYRGRTYEQYFGPGTRLTVT.